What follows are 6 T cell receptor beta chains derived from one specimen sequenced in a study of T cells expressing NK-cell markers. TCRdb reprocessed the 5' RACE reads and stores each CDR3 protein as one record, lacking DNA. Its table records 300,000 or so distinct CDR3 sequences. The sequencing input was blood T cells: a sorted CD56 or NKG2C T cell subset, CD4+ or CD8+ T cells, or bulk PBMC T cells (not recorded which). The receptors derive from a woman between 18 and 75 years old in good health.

CDR3 in amino acids: CASSYGLGSNQPQHF. The chain joins TRBV6-2 or TRBV6-3 to TRBJ1-5. This CDR3 comprises 15 residues. CDR1 and CDR2 (germline): MNHEY, SVGEGT.

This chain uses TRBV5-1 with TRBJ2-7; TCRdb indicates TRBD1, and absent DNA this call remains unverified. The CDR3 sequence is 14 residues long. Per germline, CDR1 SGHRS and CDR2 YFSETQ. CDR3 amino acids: CASSLGQGPYEQYF.

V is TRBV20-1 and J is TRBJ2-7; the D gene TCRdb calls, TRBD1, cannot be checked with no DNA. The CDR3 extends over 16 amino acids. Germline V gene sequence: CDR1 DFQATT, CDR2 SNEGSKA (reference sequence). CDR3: CSARSPGRDRFYEQYF.

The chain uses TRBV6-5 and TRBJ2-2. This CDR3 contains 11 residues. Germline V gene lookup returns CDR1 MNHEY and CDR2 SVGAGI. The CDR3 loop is CASTMAGELFF.

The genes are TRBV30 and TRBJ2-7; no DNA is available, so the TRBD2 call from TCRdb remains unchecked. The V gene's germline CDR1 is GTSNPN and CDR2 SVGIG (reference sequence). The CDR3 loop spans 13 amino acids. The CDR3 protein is CAWRTSGTHEQYF.

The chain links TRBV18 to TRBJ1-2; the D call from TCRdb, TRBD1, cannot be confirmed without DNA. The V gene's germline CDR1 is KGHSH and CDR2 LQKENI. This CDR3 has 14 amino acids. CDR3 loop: CASSPYRSDDGYTF.